This TCR beta chain is from a study of CD8 T cells in Susac syndrome. The germline V gene has CDR1 MGHRA and CDR2 YSYEKL. Unmatched junction bases numbered 13, after V lost 0 bases and J lost 2 bases. This CDR3 contains 19 residues. Negative isolation was used for CD8+ and CD4+ T cells and FACS enrichment for TEMRA cells. This clonotype has a single count. With random hexamers, reverse transcription was performed on roughly 0.5 to 1 ug of RNA. MiXCR was run by TCRdb on the immunoSEQ multiplex PCR reads, yielding one entry per CDR3 protein. The sample carries under 150,000 distinct CDR3 sequences, 94% recorded once.

The V call is TRBV4-1, the J call TRBJ1-1, with TRBD1 matching over 9 bases. The clonotype was recovered from a human donor with multiple sclerosis. Material: CD4+ T cells from PBMCs. CDR3 coding DNA: TGCGCCAGCAGCCAAGATCGGCTACCGGGACAGGGCTTAAACACTGAAGCTTTCTTT. Translation gives CASSQDRLPGQGLNTEAFF.